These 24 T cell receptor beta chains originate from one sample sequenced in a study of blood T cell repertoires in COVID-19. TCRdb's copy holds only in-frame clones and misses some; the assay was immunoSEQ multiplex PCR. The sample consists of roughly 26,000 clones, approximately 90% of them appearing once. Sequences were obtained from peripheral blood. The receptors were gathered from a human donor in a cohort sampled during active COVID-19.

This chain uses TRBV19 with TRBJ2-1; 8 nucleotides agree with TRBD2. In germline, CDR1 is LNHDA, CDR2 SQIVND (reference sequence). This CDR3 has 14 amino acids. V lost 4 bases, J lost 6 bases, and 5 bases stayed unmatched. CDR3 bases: TGTGCCAGTAGTAGTGGCGGGGGGACCAATGAGCAGTTCTTC. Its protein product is CASSSGGGTNEQFF.

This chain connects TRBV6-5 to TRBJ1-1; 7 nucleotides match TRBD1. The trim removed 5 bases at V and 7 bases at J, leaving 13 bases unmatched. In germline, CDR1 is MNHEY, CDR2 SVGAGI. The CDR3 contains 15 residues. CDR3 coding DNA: TGTGCCAGCAGTATACCGGGACAGAAGTTATTTGAAGCTTTCTTT. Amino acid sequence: CASSIPGQKLFEAFF.

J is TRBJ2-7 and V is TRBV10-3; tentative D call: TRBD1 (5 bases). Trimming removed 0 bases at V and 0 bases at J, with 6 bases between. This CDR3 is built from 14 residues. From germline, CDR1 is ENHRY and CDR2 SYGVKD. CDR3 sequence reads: CAISESRGSYEQYF. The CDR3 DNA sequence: TGTGCCATCAGTGAGTCAAGGGGCTCCTACGAGCAGTACTTC.

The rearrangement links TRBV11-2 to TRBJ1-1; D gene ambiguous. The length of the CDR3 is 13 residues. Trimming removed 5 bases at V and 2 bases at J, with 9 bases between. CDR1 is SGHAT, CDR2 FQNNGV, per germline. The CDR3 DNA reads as TGTGCCAGCAGCCTGCGGGCCAACACTGAAGCTTTCTTT. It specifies CASSLRANTEAFF.

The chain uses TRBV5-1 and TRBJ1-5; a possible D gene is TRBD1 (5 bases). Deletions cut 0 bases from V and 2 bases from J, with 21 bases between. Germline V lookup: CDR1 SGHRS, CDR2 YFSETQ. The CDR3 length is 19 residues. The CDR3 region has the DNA TGCGCCAGCAGCTTGGTACCTGTGAGTCAGGGTGGGGGCAATCAGCCCCAGCATTTT. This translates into CASSLVPVSQGGGNQPQHF. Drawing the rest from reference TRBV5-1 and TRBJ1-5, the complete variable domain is KAGVTQTPRYLIKTRGQQVTLSCSPISGHRSVSWYQQTPGQGLQFLFEYFSETQRNKGNFPGRFSGRQFSNSRSEMNVSTLELGDSALYLCASSLVPVSQGGGNQPQHFGDGTRLSIL.

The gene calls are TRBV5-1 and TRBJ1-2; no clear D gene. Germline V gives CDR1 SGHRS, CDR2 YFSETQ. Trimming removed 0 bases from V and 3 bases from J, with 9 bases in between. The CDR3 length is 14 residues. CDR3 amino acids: CASSLDPVDYGYTF. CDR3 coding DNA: TGCGCCAGCAGCTTGGATCCGGTGGACTATGGCTACACCTTC.

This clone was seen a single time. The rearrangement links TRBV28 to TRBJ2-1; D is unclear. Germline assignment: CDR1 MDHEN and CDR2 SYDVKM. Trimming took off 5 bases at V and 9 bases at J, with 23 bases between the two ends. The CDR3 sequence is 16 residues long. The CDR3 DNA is TGTGCCAGCAGTCGCGCCCCGGTCACGCTATTGAGTGAGCAGTTCTTC. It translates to CASSRAPVTLLSEQFF.

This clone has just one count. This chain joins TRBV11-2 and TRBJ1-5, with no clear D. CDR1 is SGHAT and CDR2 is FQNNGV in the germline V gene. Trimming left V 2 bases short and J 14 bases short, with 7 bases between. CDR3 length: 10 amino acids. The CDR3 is CASSLRREHF. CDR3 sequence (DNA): TGTGCCAGCAGCTTACGACGGGAGCATTTT.

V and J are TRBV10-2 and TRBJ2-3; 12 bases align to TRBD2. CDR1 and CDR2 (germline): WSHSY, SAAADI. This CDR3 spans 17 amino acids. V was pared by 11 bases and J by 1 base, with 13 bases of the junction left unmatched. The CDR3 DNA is TGCGCCGTAAGAGGGGCTAGCGGGGGGGCCGGCACAGATACGCAGTATTTT. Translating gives CAVRGASGGAGTDTQYF.

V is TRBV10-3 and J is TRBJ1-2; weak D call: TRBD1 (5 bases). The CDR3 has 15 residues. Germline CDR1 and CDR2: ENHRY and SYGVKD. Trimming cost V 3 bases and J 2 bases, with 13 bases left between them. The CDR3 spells CAISDPGGTNYGYTF. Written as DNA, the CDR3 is TGTGCCATCAGTGACCCTGGGGGGACGAACTATGGCTACACCTTC.

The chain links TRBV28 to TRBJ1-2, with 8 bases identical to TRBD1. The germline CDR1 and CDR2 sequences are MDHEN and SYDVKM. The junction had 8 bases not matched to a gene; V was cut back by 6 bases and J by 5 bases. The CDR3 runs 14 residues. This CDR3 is CASRPITGGYGYTF. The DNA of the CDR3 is TGTGCCAGCAGGCCCATAACAGGGGGATATGGCTACACCTTC.

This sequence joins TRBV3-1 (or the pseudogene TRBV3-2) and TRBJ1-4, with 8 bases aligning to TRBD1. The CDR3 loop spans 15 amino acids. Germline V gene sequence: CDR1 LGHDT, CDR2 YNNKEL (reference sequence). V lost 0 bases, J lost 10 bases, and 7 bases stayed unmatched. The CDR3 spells CASSQDGQGGGKLFF. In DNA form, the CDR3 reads TGTGCCAGCAGCCAAGATGGACAGGGCGGCGGAAAACTGTTTTTT.

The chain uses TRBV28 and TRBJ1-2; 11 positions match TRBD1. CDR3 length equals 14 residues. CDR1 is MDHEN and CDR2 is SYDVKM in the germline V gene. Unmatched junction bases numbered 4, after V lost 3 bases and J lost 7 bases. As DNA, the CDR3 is TGTGCCAGCAGTTTGGGACAGGGGGAGAGTGGCTACACCTTC. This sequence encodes CASSLGQGESGYTF.

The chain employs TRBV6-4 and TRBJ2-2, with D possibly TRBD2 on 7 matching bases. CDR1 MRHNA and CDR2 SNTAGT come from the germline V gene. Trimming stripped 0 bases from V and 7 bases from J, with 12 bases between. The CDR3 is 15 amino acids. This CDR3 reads CASSDSGGAGGELFF. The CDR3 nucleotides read TGTGCCAGCAGTGACTCGGGGGGGGCCGGCGGGGAGCTGTTTTTT.

The CDR3 DNA reads as TGCGCCAGCAGCCAACTAGGGGCTCTCTCTGGAAACACCATATATTTT. Translated: CASSQLGALSGNTIYF. This sequence joins TRBV4-1 and TRBJ1-3; tentative D call: TRBD1 (5 bases). CDR3 length: 16 residues. Deletions cut 2 bases from V and 0 bases from J, with 11 bases between. Germline V lookup: CDR1 MGHRA, CDR2 YSYEKL.

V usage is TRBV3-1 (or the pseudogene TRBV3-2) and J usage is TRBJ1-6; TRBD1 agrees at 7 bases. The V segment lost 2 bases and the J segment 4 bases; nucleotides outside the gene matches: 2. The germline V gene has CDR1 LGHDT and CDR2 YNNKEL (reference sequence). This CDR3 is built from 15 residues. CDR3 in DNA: TGTGCCAGCAGCCAACCGGGACAGTATAATTCACCCCTCCACTTT. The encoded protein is CASSQPGQYNSPLHF.

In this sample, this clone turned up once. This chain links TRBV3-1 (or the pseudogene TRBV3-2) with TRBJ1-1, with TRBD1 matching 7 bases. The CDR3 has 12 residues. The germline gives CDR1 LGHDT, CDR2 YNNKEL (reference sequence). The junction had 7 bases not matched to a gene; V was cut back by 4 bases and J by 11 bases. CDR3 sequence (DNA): TGTGCCAGCAGCCCGGCCGACAGGGCTGCTTTCTTT. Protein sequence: CASSPADRAAFF.

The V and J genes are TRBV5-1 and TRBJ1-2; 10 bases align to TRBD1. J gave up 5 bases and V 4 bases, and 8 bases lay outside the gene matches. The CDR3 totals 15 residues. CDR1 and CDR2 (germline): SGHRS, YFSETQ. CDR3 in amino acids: CASSATGQGGYGYTF. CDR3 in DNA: TGCGCCAGCAGCGCGACTGGACAGGGGGGATATGGCTACACCTTC.

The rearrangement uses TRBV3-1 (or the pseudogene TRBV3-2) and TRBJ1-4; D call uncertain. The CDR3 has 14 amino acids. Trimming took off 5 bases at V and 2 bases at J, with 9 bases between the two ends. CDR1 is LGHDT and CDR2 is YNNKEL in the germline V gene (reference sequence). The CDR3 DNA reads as TGTGCCAGCAGCGAGACCAGGACTAATGAAAAACTGTTTTTT. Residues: CASSETRTNEKLFF.

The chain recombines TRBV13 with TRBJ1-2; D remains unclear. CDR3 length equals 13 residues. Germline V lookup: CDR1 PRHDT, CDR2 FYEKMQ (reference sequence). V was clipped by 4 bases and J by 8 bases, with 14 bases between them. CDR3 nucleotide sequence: TGTGCCAGCAGCTCATCTCGGGGAGGCGGCTACACCTTC. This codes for CASSSSRGGGYTF.

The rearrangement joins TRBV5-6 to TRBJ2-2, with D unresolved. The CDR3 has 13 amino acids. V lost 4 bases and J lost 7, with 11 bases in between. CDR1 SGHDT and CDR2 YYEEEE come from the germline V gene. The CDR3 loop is CASSLGSHGELFF. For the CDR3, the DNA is TGTGCCAGCAGCCTCGGGTCTCACGGGGAGCTGTTTTTT.

The CDR3 reads CASSLASPAGGGYTF. Here the CDR3 DNA reads TGCGCCAGCAGCTTGGCATCCCCAGCCGGGGGAGGCTACACCTTC. The V call is TRBV5-1, the J call TRBJ1-2; maybe TRBD1 (5 bases). CDR3 size: 15 residues. The germline gives CDR1 SGHRS, CDR2 YFSETQ. V lost 0 bases and J 8 bases, leaving 17 bases between the germline ends.

CDR3 DNA sequence: TGTGCCAGCTCACCGGACCGGGACAGGGGTATTTTAAGAAGGAATCAGCCCCAGCATTTT. As protein: CASSPDRDRGILRRNQPQHF. The V call is TRBV18, the J call TRBJ1-5; 10 bases fit TRBD1. The germline gives CDR1 KGHSH, CDR2 LQKENI. There are 20 residues in the CDR3. Losses at the gene ends were 3 bases for V and 4 bases for J; bases not matched to a gene: 18.

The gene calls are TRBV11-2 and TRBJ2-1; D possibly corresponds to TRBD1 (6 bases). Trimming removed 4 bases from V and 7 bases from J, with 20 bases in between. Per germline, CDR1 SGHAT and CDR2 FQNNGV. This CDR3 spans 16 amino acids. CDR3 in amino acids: CASSSPGSLTGNEQFF. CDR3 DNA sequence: TGTGCCAGCAGCTCACCGGGTTCCCTGACAGGAAATGAGCAGTTCTTC.